What follows are 6 T cell receptor beta chains derived from one specimen sequenced in a study of regulatory T cells in long-lasting Graves disease. Time point indicated: newly diagnosed GD, antithyroid drugs for less than 3 months. The TCR library used RNA extracted from PBMCs. Arm-PCR of CDR3 regions with iRepertoire HTBI primers generated TCR beta libraries. TCRdb redid the calling of the multiplex PCR reads with MiXCR, one entry per CDR3 protein. The sample contains roughly 250,000 distinct CDR3 sequences, 15% to 20% of which appear only once. These same data were also listed under a study on T cells in Graves' hyperthyroidism and ophthalmopathy.

The sample here was peripheral blood mononuclear cells (PBMCs), taken at new diagnosis, from a patient treated with antithyroid drugs. Receptors originate from a woman aged 30 to 39 with Graves disease.

This clonotype occurred many times. Germline is not matched at one junction end, which may reflect a read error. The chain combines TRBV5-5 with TRBJ1-1; tentative D call: TRBD1 (5 bases). This CDR3 comprises 14 residues. In germline, CDR1 is SGHKS, CDR2 YYEKEE (reference sequence). The CDR3 bases are TGCGCCAGCAGCCTTCCCGGGACGGGGGGTGAAGCTTTCTTT. It translates to CASSLPGTGGEAFF. The full variable domain, in which reference TRBV5-5 and TRBJ1-1 provide the parts outside the CDR3, is DAGVTQSPTHLIKTRGQQVTLRCSPISGHKSVSWYQQVLGQGPQFIFQYYEKEERGRGNFPDRFSARQFPNYSSELNVNALLLGDSALYLCASSLPGTGGEAFFGQGTRLTVV.

The V and J genes are TRBV3-1 and TRBJ1-4, with D possibly matching TRBD1 (5 bases). CDR1 and CDR2 from the germline V gene are LGHDT and YNNKEL (reference sequence). This CDR3 spans 17 amino acids. V dropped 5 bases and J dropped 5 bases, with 21 bases sitting between them. As DNA, the CDR3 is TGTGCCAGCAGCTTCCTTCGTTCCGGGACGGGAAATGAAAAACTGTTTTTT. It encodes CASSFLRSGTGNEKLFF. Full variable domain (remainder filled in from reference TRBV3-1 and TRBJ1-4): DTAVSQTPKYLVTQMGNDKSIKCEQNLGHDTMYWYKQDSKKFLKIMFSYNNKELIINETVPNRFSPKSPDKAHLNLHINSLELGDSAVYFCASSFLRSGTGNEKLFFGSGTQLSVL.

This clonotype was detected many times. The chain links TRBV5-4 to TRBJ1-1, with TRBD1 as a possible D gene (5 bases). Trimming shortened V by 1 base and J by 3 bases, and 10 bases separated the two germline ends. There are 14 residues in the CDR3. CDR1 and CDR2 (germline): SGHNT, YYREEE (reference sequence). The DNA for the CDR3 is TGTGCCAGCAGCTTGCCCCAGGGAGACACTGAAGCTTTCTTT. Translated, it gives CASSLPQGDTEAFF. The full variable domain, with the rest looked up from reference TRBV5-4 and TRBJ1-1, is ETGVTQSPTHLIKTRGQQVTLRCSSQSGHNTVSWYQQALGQGPQFIFQYYREEENGRGNFPPRFSGLQFPNYSSELNVNALELDDSALYLCASSLPQGDTEAFFGQGTRLTVV.

This chain links TRBV4-1 with TRBJ2-7; D might be TRBD1 or TRBD2, each matching 5 bases. Between the trimmed V and J ends, which lost 0 bases and 1 base, there was a span of 13 bases. The CDR3 covers 16 residues. Germline V gene lookup returns CDR1 MGHRA and CDR2 YSYEKL. This CDR3 is CASSQDFGTASYEQYF. In DNA, the CDR3 is TGCGCCAGCAGCCAAGATTTTGGGACGGCATCCTACGAGCAGTACTTC.

Note on this clonotype: This could be a read error, since a much larger clone is one nucleotide away. The chain employs TRBV27 and TRBJ1-1; TRBD1 might be the D (6 bases). There are 14 residues in the CDR3. CDR1 MNHEY and CDR2 SMNVEV come from the germline V gene (reference sequence). This CDR3 reads CASRMGAANTGAFF. The DNA of the CDR3 is TGTGCCAGCAGGATGGGGGCCGCAAACACTGGAGCTTTCTTT.

The sample holds many counts of this clonotype. The chain is built from TRBV12-3 or TRBV12-4 and TRBJ1-2; 7 bases fit TRBD1. The CDR3 consists of 15 residues. J was trimmed by 3 bases and V by 3 bases; bases with no gene match: 7. In DNA, the CDR3 is TGTGCCAGCAGTTTGGGTGCAGGGGGAGACTATGGCTACACCTTC. Translating gives CASSLGAGGDYGYTF.